This TCR beta chain was found in a study of blood T cell repertoires in COVID-19 (dated by TCRdb to 2020 to 2021). With respect to the entire study: Collaborator samples came from the United States, Italy and Spain and covered acute and convalescent phases of COVID-19. The prospective study material was composed of cDNA or gDNA derived from T cells, B-cell-depleted T cells, or PBMCs. The dataset comprised deeply sampled blood TCRbeta repertoires from subjects exposed to, actively infected with, or recovered from COVID-19. The repertoires were released in a freely available public database meant as a resource for research on the immune response to SARS-CoV-2. Samples were obtained from the ongoing ImmuneRACE study (first 160 participants) and from 1,000 to 1,500 subjects provided by 6 global collaborators. Sample metadata almost always included a de-identified subject ID, COVID-19 status, age in years and sex. Where HLA class I and class II types were available, the types were taken from metadata supplied by the sample provider, not from assay-based typing. Points the paper makes about the study in general: The quantity of clinical and demographic metadata differed by source and by participant and was supplied without curation.

The immunoSEQ Assay, a bias-controlled multiplex PCR, was used to amplify TCRbeta CDR3 regions from genomic DNA. As for how the authors treated the data: Within the assay, amplification of reference gene primers was used to estimate how many nucleated cells each sample contained. Sequence reads were collapsed and filtered to measure the absolute abundance of every unique TCRbeta CDR3 rearrangement. Productive Simpson clonality was computed per sample as the square root of Simpson's diversity index over productive rearrangements. What TCRdb holds here is the immuneACCESS table cut down to in-frame rearrangements. Part of the clones is not present; checked against another copy, under half of the missing clones reflect an unresolved V gene, and the others are unexplained. V and J calls and clone size are those listed in that table; D and trimming were worked out from the DNA. A total of fewer than 60,000 clones appear in this sample, about four fifths of them only once. The ten most abundant clones make up around 10% of the sample.

One collaborating source in Seattle enrolled patients while the patients were actively infected and followed the patients over time throughout the course of disease. Collaborating institutions collected whole blood in K2EDTA tubes following their own protocols. For TCRbeta analysis, collaborator samples were shipped as frozen whole blood, as isolated PBMCs, or as DNA extracted from either sample type. Of note for this clone: Its antigen target is currently unknown. No base quality information exists; no much larger clone differs at one position.

From the cysteine through the phenylalanine, the CDR3 covers 13 amino acids. The retained sequence is limited to the CDR3, 39 bases, with the frame set at the first base. Based on the germline V gene, the CDR1 and CDR2 sequences are ENHRY and SYGVKD. Between the V and J ends, shortened by 1 base and 5 bases respectively, the junction contains 6 bases. The chain is encoded by TRBV10-3 joined to TRBJ2-1; confidence is insufficient to name the D gene. This receptor was identified in an elderly man with COVID-19, enrolled during active disease. The specimen sequenced was peripheral blood. This receptor has the CDR3 CAISELDNNEQFF. The DNA sequence reads TGTGCCATCAGTGAGTTAGACAACAATGAGCAGTTCTTC.